Below are 10 T cell receptor beta chains sequenced from a single sample in a study of cytomegalovirus exposure and HLA in healthy donors. Produced via immunoSEQ multiplex PCR; TCRdb's table is partial and in-frame only. Here the sample spans 200,000 to 250,000 clones, around four fifths being singletons. Specimen: PBMCs. The receptor set was obtained from a woman between 18 and 29 years old in good health and CMV-seronegative.

This clone was observed a handful of times. This rearrangement joins TRBV28 to TRBJ2-7, with D possibly matching TRBD1 (5 bases). Germline loops: CDR1 MDHEN, CDR2 SYDVKM. V lost 8 bases, J lost 2 bases, and 13 bases lay in between. CDR3 length: 13 amino acids. The chain's CDR3 is CASSTGGTYEQYF. In nucleotides, the CDR3 is TGTGCCAGCTCTACAGGTGGAACCTACGAGCAGTACTTC.

The V and J genes are TRBV29-1 and TRBJ2-7; 8 positions match TRBD1. The CDR3 length is 13 residues. Germline-derived CDR1 and CDR2 are SQVTM and ANQGSEA. V shed 3 bases and J 4 bases; nucleotides not matched to a gene: 5. In DNA form, the CDR3 reads TGCAGCGTTGAGAGGCAGGGGGCTTACGAGCAGTACTTC. Amino acid sequence: CSVERQGAYEQYF.

V is TRBV6-5 and J is TRBJ1-1, with 7 bases matching TRBD1. CDR3 length: 15 amino acids. Germline lookup yields CDR1 MNHEY and CDR2 SVGAGI. The trim removed 4 bases at V and 10 bases at J, leaving 15 bases unmatched. The CDR3: CASSSYRGPGGRAFF. As DNA, the CDR3 is TGTGCCAGCAGTTCATACAGGGGACCCGGGGGACGAGCTTTCTTT.

The chain has TRBV10-3 and TRBJ2-7; TRBD1 might be the D (5 bases). The V end lost 2 bases, the J end lost 1 base, and 9 bases lay between the germline ends. Germline CDR1 and CDR2: ENHRY and SYGVKD. The CDR3 contains 14 residues. CDR3 sequence reads: CAISETQGSYEQYF. Written as DNA, the CDR3 is TGTGCCATCAGTGAGACGCAGGGATCCTACGAGCAGTACTTC.

A note on this clone: Within the sample, other DNA sequences also encode this same CDR3. The gene calls are TRBV9 and TRBJ1-4; TRBD1 aligns across 7 bases. In germline, CDR1 is SGDLS, CDR2 YYNGEE. There are 15 residues in the CDR3. Germline trimming cut 1 base from V and 4 bases from J; bases unmatched to any gene: 4. The CDR3 DNA sequence: TGTGCCAGCAGCGTATCCAGGGGGTTTAATGAAAAACTGTTTTTT. Translated: CASSVSRGFNEKLFF.

V gene TRBV5-6 combines with J gene TRBJ2-1, with 9 bases lining up with TRBD1. Germline CDR1 is SGHDT and CDR2 is YYEEEE. J gave up 9 bases and V 4 bases, and 2 bases lay outside the gene matches. The CDR3 sequence is 12 residues long. CDR3 bases: TGTGCCAGCAGCAGACAGGGGGGTGAGCAGTTCTTC. Translated, it gives CASSRQGGEQFF.

The J gene is TRBJ1-1, the V gene TRBV6-6; D unresolved. The CDR3 is 14 residues long. Germline V gene data show CDR1 as MNHNY and CDR2 as SVGAGI (reference sequence). The V and J ends lost 4 bases and 3 bases respectively, with 12 bases between them. The CDR3 nucleotides are TGTGCCAGCAGTTTAAAGGGTTTGGACACTGAAGCTTTCTTT. Its translation is CASSLKGLDTEAFF.

The chain combines TRBV6-5 with TRBJ1-1; unclear D gene. This CDR3 is built from 15 residues. The germline gives CDR1 MNHEY, CDR2 SVGAGI. Trimming removed 10 bases from V and 1 base from J, with 19 bases in between. The CDR3 sequence: CATRFPPYSNTEAFF. CDR3 nucleotide sequence: TGTGCCACCCGTTTCCCCCCTTATTCGAACACTGAAGCTTTCTTT.

Here the CDR3 reads CASSLSGTESVGGELFF. The CDR3 DNA is TGTGCCAGCAGTTTATCAGGAACAGAGAGCGTCGGCGGGGAGCTGTTTTTT. The rearrangement uses TRBV27 and TRBJ2-2, with D uncertain. Trimming stripped 0 bases from V and 7 bases from J, with 18 bases between. Germline V gene lookup returns CDR1 MNHEY and CDR2 SMNVEV (reference sequence). The CDR3 length is 17 residues.

This chain uses TRBV13 with TRBJ2-1; D possibly uses TRBD1 or TRBD2 (5 bases each). V gave up 1 base and J gave up 2 bases, with 9 bases separating them. The CDR3 consists of 15 residues. CDR1 is PRHDT and CDR2 is FYEKMQ in the germline V gene (reference sequence). The CDR3 DNA reads as TGTGCCAGCAGCTTAGAGAGGGGAACCTACAATGAGCAGTTCTTC. This gives the protein CASSLERGTYNEQFF.